Described below is a single T cell receptor beta chain sequence and its context. The V gene's germline CDR1 is SNHLY and CDR2 FYNNEI. This CDR3 region has 11 residues. V lost 11 bases and J lost 10, with 17 bases in between. Using immunoSEQ multiplex PCR, the repertoire was profiled, and TCRdb retains in-frame clones only, with some absent. The table records about 57,000 clones, 90% to 95% of them present only once. The sample belongs to a study of technical replicates of blood from a few donors. The J gene is TRBJ1-1, the V gene TRBV2; a weak D match, TRBD1 (5 bases). Input material: PBMCs. The source of this sequence is a human donor in good health. Some clones in this sample may be carry-over from other donors' samples. CDR3 nucleotide sequence: TGTGCCGGGGGGTCCCTTTACGGAGCTTTCTTT. It yields the protein CAGGSLYGAFF.